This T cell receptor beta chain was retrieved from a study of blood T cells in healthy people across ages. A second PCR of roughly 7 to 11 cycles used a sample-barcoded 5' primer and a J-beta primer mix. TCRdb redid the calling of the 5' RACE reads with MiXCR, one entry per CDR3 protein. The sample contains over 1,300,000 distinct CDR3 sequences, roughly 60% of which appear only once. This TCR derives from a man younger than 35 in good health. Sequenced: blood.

Written as DNA, the CDR3 is TGTGCCAGCAGCTTAGTGGGGTCGGGGGTCCCAGATACGCAGTATTTT. It encodes CASSLVGSGVPDTQYF. V gene TRBV7-2 combines with J gene TRBJ2-3; TRBD2 is a possible D gene (6 bases). The CDR3 is made up of 16 amino acids. V dropped 1 base and J dropped 4 bases, with 15 bases sitting between them. From germline, CDR1 is SGHTA and CDR2 FQGNSA.